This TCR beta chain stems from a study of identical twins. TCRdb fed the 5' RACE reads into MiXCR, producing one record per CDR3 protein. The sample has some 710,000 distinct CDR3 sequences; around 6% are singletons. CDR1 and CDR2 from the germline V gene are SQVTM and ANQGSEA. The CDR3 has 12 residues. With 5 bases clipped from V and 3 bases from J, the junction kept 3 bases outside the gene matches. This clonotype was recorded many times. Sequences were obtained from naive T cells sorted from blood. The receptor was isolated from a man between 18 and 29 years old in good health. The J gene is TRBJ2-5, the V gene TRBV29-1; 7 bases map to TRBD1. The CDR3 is CSVWTGEETQYF. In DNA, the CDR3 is TGCAGCGTTTGGACAGGAGAAGAGACCCAGTACTTC. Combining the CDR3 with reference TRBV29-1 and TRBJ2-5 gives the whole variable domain SAVISQKPSRDICQRGTSLTIQCQVDSQVTMMFWYRQQPGQSLTLIATANQGSEATYESGFVIDKFPISRPNLTFSTLTVSNMSPEDSSIYLCSVWTGEETQYFGPGTRLLVL.